This is a list of T cell receptor beta chains from one sample in a study of OX40 agonist ivuxolimab in advanced cancers. Generated by immunoSEQ multiplex PCR, the TCRdb table keeps only in-frame clones and is missing some. The data contain some 81,000 clones, 70% to 90% of them singletons. The input for sequencing was CD4+ or CD8+ T cells sorted from blood, taken in a trial of the OX40 agonist ivuxolimab. These receptors were obtained from an adult with an advanced solid tumor such as melanoma, head and neck, liver or kidney cancer. The CDR3 runs from the conserved cysteine through the conserved F or W. D genes are given only for firm matches. The size entry is marked missing in some rows and otherwise reads once, few, many or a size class.

v_gene	d_gene	j_gene	abundance	CDR3nt	CDR3aa
TRBV7-2	TRBD1	TRBJ1-2	NA	TGTGCCAGCAGCTTCGGGACAGGGGTGAACTATGGCTACACCTTC	CASSFGTGVNYGYTF
TRBV4-2	TRBD2	TRBJ2-1	NA	TGTGCCAGCAGCCATGAATTGACTAGCGGGGGGGCCGATGAGCAGTTCTTC	CASSHELTSGGADEQFF
TRBV5-1	NA	TRBJ2-6	NA	TGCGCCAGCAGCCTGAGCACTTCTGGGGCCAACGTCCTGACTTTC	CASSLSTSGANVLTF
TRBV15	NA	TRBJ1-4	NA	TGTGCCACCAGCAGAGATGATGTACAGGGTAATGAAAAACTGTTTTTT	CATSRDDVQGNEKLFF
TRBV5-5	TRBD1	TRBJ2-7	NA	TGTGCCAGCAAGTCAGGGGGCTTGGGGAACTACGAGCAGTACTTC	CASKSGGLGNYEQYF
TRBV7-2	TRBD1	TRBJ1-6	NA	TGTGCCAGCAGCTTAGGGACAGGTCAGGAGACACCCCTCCACTTT	CASSLGTGQETPLHF
TRBV29-1	NA	TRBJ2-2	NA	TGCAGCGTTGAGAACTTCGGGGGCAAACCAACCGGGGAGCTGTTTTTT	CSVENFGGKPTGELFF
TRBV29-1	NA	TRBJ1-4	NA	TGCAGCGTTGAGGGGGAGGGTGAAAAACTGTTTTTT	CSVEGEGEKLFF
TRBV19	NA	TRBJ1-1	NA	TGTGCCAGTAGTAGAAACGGCTTGAACACTGAAGCTTTCTTT	CASSRNGLNTEAFF
TRBV5-8	TRBD1	TRBJ1-2	NA	TGTGCCAGCAGCTTGGGGGACAGGGAACACTATGGCTACACCTTC	CASSLGDREHYGYTF
TRBV4-1	NA	TRBJ2-2	NA	TGCGCCAGCAGCCAAGTGGCAAACACCGGGGAGCTGTTTTTT	CASSQVANTGELFF
TRBV2	NA	TRBJ1-1	NA	TGTGCCAGCAGTGAAGGTCCAGCAACTGAAGCTTTCTTT	CASSEGPATEAFF
TRBV11-3	NA	TRBJ2-2	NA	TGTGCCAGCAGCTTAATGCCCGCGTCCCCCGGGGAGCTGTTTTTT	CASSLMPASPGELFF
TRBV5-4	TRBD1	TRBJ1-5	NA	TGTGCCAGCAGCCCCGACAGGGATCCAAGTCAGCCCCAGCATTTT	CASSPDRDPSQPQHF
TRBV9	NA	TRBJ2-1	NA	TGTGCCAGCAGCGCCCTCCGCTCCTACAATGAGCAGTTCTTC	CASSALRSYNEQFF
TRBV5-5	TRBD1	TRBJ2-5	NA	TGTGCCAGCAGCTTGACAGGGGGCACGGAGACCCAGTACTTC	CASSLTGGTETQYF
TRBV28	NA	TRBJ1-5	NA	TGTGCCAGCATCGGCGACAGATATCAACCCCAGCATTTT	CASIGDRYQPQHF
TRBV2	NA	TRBJ2-1	NA	TGTGCCAGCAGTAGGAACGGGGGGCGCCTCACCGGAGACAATGAGCAGTTCTTC	CASSRNGGRLTGDNEQFF
TRBV4-1	NA	TRBJ2-2	NA	TGCGCCAGCAGTCACACCGACTGGAACTTCGGGGAGCTGTTTTTT	CASSHTDWNFGELFF
TRBV19	TRBD1	TRBJ1-6	NA	TGTGCCAGTAGTAACACAGGGGAGATCTCCTATAATTCACCCCTCCACTTT	CASSNTGEISYNSPLHF
TRBV28	NA	TRBJ1-5	NA	TGTGCCAGCACATATAGCAATCAGCCCCAGCATTTT	CASTYSNQPQHF
TRBV9	TRBD1	TRBJ1-6	NA	TGTGCCAGCAGCGTATTCGGACAGGGTAATAATTCACCCCTCCACTTT	CASSVFGQGNNSPLHF
TRBV7-9	TRBD2	TRBJ2-1	NA	TGTGCCAGCAGCTCCCTCGAGGCTAGCGGGTATAAGGGTAATGAGCAGTTCTTC	CASSSLEASGYKGNEQFF
TRBV27	NA	TRBJ2-3	once	TGTGCCAGCAGTCTAAGACTGCATAGCACAGATACGCAGTATTTT	CASSLRLHSTDTQYF
TRBV6-6	NA	TRBJ2-3	NA	TGTGCCAGCAGTTACTCAGGGGGGGACGCAGATACGCAGTATTTT	CASSYSGGDADTQYF
TRBV5-1	NA	TRBJ1-2	NA	TGCGCCAGCACTCTGGGGGGCATTCCGAACTATGGCTACACCTTC	CASTLGGIPNYGYTF
TRBV25-1	TRBD2	TRBJ2-7	few	TGTGCCAGCAGTGAAGGGTCCATAGCGGGGGTGCTAGAGCAGTACTTC	CASSEGSIAGVLEQYF
TRBV5-1	TRBD2	TRBJ2-3	NA	TGCGCCAGCAGCCCGGGGGAGGGACGACGAGATACGCAGTATTTT	CASSPGEGRRDTQYF
TRBV4-1	NA	TRBJ2-1	NA	TGCGCCAGCAGGAAGGACAGTTACAATGAGCAGTTCTTC	CASRKDSYNEQFF
TRBV20-1	NA	TRBJ2-1	NA	TGCAGTGCTAGATTGGATGAGCAGTTCTTC	CSARLDEQFF
TRBV7-9	NA	TRBJ2-7	NA	TGTGCCAGCAGCTTAACGGTTTACGAGCAGTACTTC	CASSLTVYEQYF
TRBV6-1	NA	TRBJ2-1	NA	TGTGCCAGCAGTGAATGGCGCGCGGTACCTGGTGAGCAGTTCTTC	CASSEWRAVPGEQFF
TRBV30	NA	TRBJ2-1	NA	TGTGCCTGGAGTGTGACGTGGGAAAAGGGAGTCAATGAGCAGTTCTTC	CAWSVTWEKGVNEQFF
TRBV10-1	TRBD2	TRBJ2-3	once	TGCGCCAGCAGTAGCGAGCGGGGTCGGGGCACAGATACGCAGTATTTT	CASSSERGRGTDTQYF
TRBV7-3	NA	TRBJ2-5	NA	TGTGCCAGCAGCTCGCCTCAGGGGGGAGTTGCAACGGAGCAGTACTTC	CASSSPQGGVATEQYF
TRBV2	NA	TRBJ2-3	NA	TGTGCCACCAAGAAGACTAGAAGCGGCACAGATACGCAGTATTTT	CATKKTRSGTDTQYF
TRBV28	NA	TRBJ1-1	NA	TGTGCCAGCAGTTTGCCCAGGGCGGTCACTGAAGCTTTCTTT	CASSLPRAVTEAFF
TRBV29-1	NA	TRBJ1-2	NA	TGCAGCGTTGAAGTCGTTGAAACAGGGTTTGGCTACACCTTC	CSVEVVETGFGYTF
TRBV27	NA	TRBJ1-4	NA	TGTGCCAGCCCCCATGGCAGGTCTAATGAAAAACTGTTTTTT	CASPHGRSNEKLFF
TRBV6-5	NA	TRBJ2-2	NA	TGTGCCAGCAGTAGAGCCGGCAACACCGGGGAGCTGTTTTTT	CASSRAGNTGELFF
TRBV5-1	TRBD1	TRBJ2-3	NA	TGCGCCAGCAGCTTAAACAGGGGGGATACGCAGTATTTT	CASSLNRGDTQYF
TRBV18	TRBD2	TRBJ2-5	NA	TGTGCCAGCTCAAGGGGACTAGACTCTGAGACCCAGTACTTC	CASSRGLDSETQYF
TRBV7-6	TRBD2	TRBJ2-3	NA	TGTGCCAGCAGCTTAGTCGGGACTAGCGCAGATACGCAGTATTTT	CASSLVGTSADTQYF
TRBV30	NA	TRBJ1-1	few	TGTGCCTGGAGTGTATACCGGGGCACTGAAGCTTTCTTT	CAWSVYRGTEAFF
TRBV18	NA	TRBJ2-2	NA	TGTGCCAGCTCACCACCTATCGGACACCAGAACACCGGGGAGCTGTTTTTT	CASSPPIGHQNTGELFF